One sample yielded the 18 T cell receptor beta chains listed below, sequenced in a study of blood T cell repertoires in COVID-19. Method: immunoSEQ multiplex PCR; TCRdb's copy keeps in-frame clones and lacks some. The data contain over 150,000 clones, less than 90% of them seen just once; the ten biggest clones take up around an eighth. The sequenced sample consisted of peripheral blood. The receptors shown here come from a man aged 18 to 29 with active or convalescent COVID-19.

The chain has TRBV11-2 and TRBJ2-3; 8 nucleotides align to TRBD2. CDR1 is SGHAT and CDR2 is FQNNGV in the germline V gene. Unmatched junction bases numbered 10, after V lost 6 bases and J lost 5 bases. The CDR3 is 15 amino acids. The CDR3 DNA follows: TGTGCCAGCAGGCAAACCGGGACTAGAAAAGATACGCAGTATTTT. Translation: CASRQTGTRKDTQYF.

In its sample, this clone was seen many times. The chain combines TRBV6-4 with TRBJ2-3; TRBD2 aligns across 7 bases. The CDR3 runs 14 residues. Unmatched junction bases numbered 7, after V lost 5 bases and J lost 5 bases. Germline CDR1 MRHNA, CDR2 SNTAGT. This CDR3 reads CASSLSGEGDTQYF. In DNA, the CDR3 is TGTGCCAGCAGTCTGAGCGGGGAAGGAGATACGCAGTATTTT.

The rearrangement joins TRBV5-1 to TRBJ1-6; D not resolved. CDR3 length: 12 residues. The V end was cut by 3 bases, the J end by 10 bases, with 8 bases between. Germline V gene sequence: CDR1 SGHRS, CDR2 YFSETQ. This CDR3 is CASSSSGSPLHF. In DNA, the CDR3 is TGCGCCAGCAGCTCCAGCGGCTCACCCCTCCACTTT.

The chain joins TRBV27 to TRBJ2-6; maybe TRBD2 (6 bases). V gave up 3 bases and J gave up 2 bases, with 8 bases separating them. This CDR3 spans 15 amino acids. Per the germline V gene, CDR1 is MNHEY and CDR2 is SMNVEV (reference sequence). Here the CDR3 reads CASSFSGAGANVLTF. In DNA form, the CDR3 reads TGTGCCAGCAGTTTTTCGGGGGCTGGGGCCAACGTCCTGACTTTC.

This clone was seen once. This CDR3 is CASSPIGSREQFF. In DNA, the CDR3 is TGTGCCAGCAGCCCTATTGGGAGTCGAGAGCAGTTCTTC. The chain links TRBV12-3 or TRBV12-4 to TRBJ2-1, with D possibly matching TRBD2 (5 bases). The CDR3 is 13 residues long. Trimming stripped 6 bases from V and 10 bases from J, with 16 bases between.

V gene TRBV4-1 combines with J gene TRBJ2-2; 9 bases are a match to TRBD1. Germline CDR1 reads MGHRA; CDR2 reads YSYEKL. The ends lost 7 bases at V and 2 bases at J; junction bases unmatched: 5. The CDR3 has 15 amino acids. This chain's CDR3 is CASKGTGSNTGELFF. The CDR3 coding sequence is TGCGCCAGCAAAGGGACAGGGAGTAACACCGGGGAGCTGTTTTTT.

This chain links TRBV13 with TRBJ2-2, with 12 positions matching TRBD1. Germline V gene sequence: CDR1 PRHDT, CDR2 FYEKMQ (reference sequence). The V gene end was trimmed by 7 bases and the J gene end by 5 bases; junction bases not matched to a gene: 5. The CDR3 runs 15 residues. As DNA, the CDR3 is TGTGCCAGCACGGGACAGGGGGCGGTGACCGGGGAGCTGTTTTTT. The encoded protein is CASTGQGAVTGELFF.

The chain recombines TRBV18 with TRBJ2-4; 9 bases align to TRBD2. CDR1 and CDR2 from the germline V gene are KGHSH and LQKENI. V was pared by 2 bases and J by 3 bases, with 8 bases of the junction left unmatched. CDR3 length equals 17 residues. The CDR3, as DNA: TGTGCCAGCTCACCATCCAGCGGGAGGCGGGACAAAAACATTCAGTACTTC. Translated, it gives CASSPSSGRRDKNIQYF.

This chain joins TRBV5-1 and TRBJ1-1; perhaps TRBD1 as D (6 bases). CDR1 and CDR2 from the germline V gene are SGHRS and YFSETQ. V gave up 1 base and J gave up 3 bases, with 16 bases separating them. The CDR3 totals 16 residues. The DNA for the CDR3 is TGCGCCAGCAGCTTGACCAACAGGGTTGGGGACACTGAAGCTTTCTTT. The encoded protein is CASSLTNRVGDTEAFF.

The V gene is TRBV7-9, the J gene TRBJ2-2; TRBD2 might be the D (5 bases). In germline, CDR1 is SEHNR, CDR2 FQNEAQ (reference sequence). V was clipped by 10 bases and J by 1 base, with 16 bases between them. The CDR3 length is 15 residues. CDR3 bases: TGTGCCACCCCCGGCCTCACTAGGAACACCGGGGAGCTGTTTTTT. It codes for CATPGLTRNTGELFF.

The chain employs TRBV4-1 and TRBJ2-1; D possibly corresponds to TRBD1 (6 bases). CDR3 length: 12 residues. Germline CDR1 and CDR2: MGHRA and YSYEKL. Trimming pared 2 bases from V and 7 bases from J, leaving 6 bases between. The CDR3 sequence is CASSQQGNEQFF. The CDR3 DNA reads TGCGCCAGCAGCCAACAGGGGAATGAGCAGTTCTTC.

The chain employs TRBV15 and TRBJ1-4; no firm D call. This CDR3 has 13 amino acids. V was cut by 0 bases and J by 8 bases, with 7 bases left in between. Looked up from germline, CDR1 is LNHNV and CDR2 is YYDKDF (reference sequence). The CDR3 DNA reads as TGTGCCACCAGCAGAGATCTCGGGGAAAAACTGTTTTTT. This encodes CATSRDLGEKLFF.

The chain has TRBV19 and TRBJ2-1, with 10 positions matching TRBD2. The germline V gene encodes CDR1 LNHDA and CDR2 SQIVND (reference sequence). V lost 0 bases to trimming and J lost 9 bases; unmatched junction nucleotides: 8. The length of the CDR3 is 16 residues. CDR3 loop: CASSIDSPSGSSEQFF. CDR3 nucleotide sequence: TGTGCCAGTAGTATAGATAGCCCTAGCGGGAGTTCTGAGCAGTTCTTC.

This clone was detected once. This chain links TRBV2 with TRBJ2-3; a weak D match, TRBD2 (6 bases). The V gene lost 1 base and the J gene lost 1 base, with 18 bases spanning the gap. Germline-derived CDR1 and CDR2 are SNHLY and FYNNEI. This CDR3 is 18 amino acids long. CDR3 in amino acids: CASSEEARMRDRTDTQYF. CDR3 nucleotides: TGTGCCAGCAGTGAAGAGGCTAGGATGCGGGATCGCACAGATACGCAGTATTTT.

The gene calls are TRBV28 and TRBJ2-3; weak D call: TRBD1 (5 bases). The CDR3 extends over 16 amino acids. Trimming stripped 3 bases from V and 2 bases from J, with 15 bases between. The germline gives CDR1 MDHEN, CDR2 SYDVKM. The CDR3 nucleotides read TGTGCCAGCAGTTTCTCACAGGAACCTGTCACAGATACGCAGTATTTT. Its translation is CASSFSQEPVTDTQYF. The full variable domain, in which reference TRBV28 and TRBJ2-3 provide the parts outside the CDR3, is DVKVTQSSRYLVKRTGEKVFLECVQDMDHENMFWYRQDPGLGLRLIYFSYDVKMKEKGDIPEGYSVSREKKERFSLILESASTNQTSMYLCASSFSQEPVTDTQYFGPGTRLTVL.

The CDR3 sequence: CASSQVGRGAAGELFF. The CDR3 DNA sequence: TGTGCCAGCAGCCAGGTCGGGAGAGGGGCCGCCGGGGAGCTGTTTTTT. The chain carries TRBV7-6 and TRBJ2-2, with D perhaps TRBD2 (6 bases). CDR3 length: 16 amino acids. V was shortened by 5 bases and J by 6 bases, with 19 bases between the two germline ends. Per germline, CDR1 SGHVS and CDR2 FNYEAQ.

The V and J genes are TRBV27 and TRBJ1-1, with D maybe TRBD1 (6 bases). Germline V gives CDR1 MNHEY, CDR2 SMNVEV (reference sequence). Trimming cost V 3 bases and J 5 bases, with 10 bases left between them. There are 13 residues in the CDR3. As DNA, the CDR3 is TGTGCCAGCAGTTTCAACAGGGTAACTGAAGCTTTCTTT. It yields the protein CASSFNRVTEAFF.

This chain links TRBV18 with TRBJ2-3, with D hard to call. Trimming left V 3 bases short and J 2 bases short, with 6 bases between. CDR1 and CDR2 (germline): KGHSH, LQKENI. CDR3 length equals 13 residues. DNA of the CDR3: TGTGCCAGCTCACCGCAGGACACAGATACGCAGTATTTT. Its translation is CASSPQDTDTQYF.